A selection of T cell receptor beta chains follows, all from one sample in a study of human T cells and chemical hapten exposure. MiXCR, applied by TCRdb to the RACE reads, yields one record per CDR3 protein. The table shows 350,000 to 450,000 distinct CDR3 sequences, with 5.1% occurring only once. Sequenced material: whole blood, taken in connection with sensitization to the hapten diphenylcyclopropenone (DPC). These receptors were taken from a woman in her forties or fifties with alopecia areata. Some clones in this sample may be carry-over from other donors' samples. CDR3s include the opening cysteine and the closing phenylalanine or tryptophan. The order of the fields is J gene, D gene, clone size, V gene, CDR3 DNA, CDR3 protein. A D gene is named only where the DNA matches it firmly. Rows may omit the clone size; those that give it use once, few, many or a size class.

J gene: TRBJ2-7
D gene: NA
clone size: NA
V gene: TRBV20-1
CDR3 DNA: TGCAGTGCCCCTCCACCGGGATTTGGGTACGAGCAGTACTTC
CDR3 protein: CSAPPPGFGYEQYF

J gene: TRBJ2-3
D gene: NA
clone size: many
V gene: TRBV2
CDR3 DNA: TGTGCCAGGGGGAGCGGAACTATCACAGATACGCAGTATTTT
CDR3 protein: CARGSGTITDTQYF

J gene: TRBJ1-2
D gene: NA
clone size: many
V gene: TRBV10-2
CDR3 DNA: TGCGCCAGCAGTGCAGTAGCCCAGGGGAACTATGGCTACACCTTC
CDR3 protein: CASSAVAQGNYGYTF

J gene: TRBJ1-5
D gene: TRBD1
clone size: few
V gene: TRBV6-5
CDR3 DNA: TGTGCCAGCAGTTATGTAGGGGGCCTGGGTCAGCCCCAGCATTTT
CDR3 protein: CASSYVGGLGQPQHF

J gene: TRBJ1-5
D gene: NA
clone size: many
V gene: TRBV7-8
CDR3 DNA: TGTGCCAGCAGCTTAGACATAGGTCAGCCCCAGCATTTT
CDR3 protein: CASSLDIGQPQHF

J gene: TRBJ2-7
D gene: TRBD1
clone size: many
V gene: TRBV13
CDR3 DNA: TGTGCCAGCAGCTACGGGACAGCCGACCCCTACGAGCAGTACTTC
CDR3 protein: CASSYGTADPYEQYF

J gene: TRBJ2-5
D gene: NA
clone size: many
V gene: TRBV7-2
CDR3 DNA: TGTGCCAGCAGCTTATTTCAAGAGACCCAGTACTTC
CDR3 protein: CASSLFQETQYF

J gene: TRBJ2-5
D gene: TRBD2
clone size: few
V gene: TRBV6-5
CDR3 DNA: TGTGCCAGCAGTCGACCCCCCGACGGGAGGCAAGAGGAGACCCAGTACTTC
CDR3 protein: CASSRPPDGRQEETQYF

J gene: TRBJ2-6
D gene: NA
clone size: NA
V gene: TRBV9
CDR3 DNA: TGTGCCAGCAGCCCCCGCTCGGGCGGCGGGGCCAACGTCCTGACTTTC
CDR3 protein: CASSPRSGGGANVLTF

J gene: TRBJ1-1
D gene: TRBD1
clone size: many
V gene: TRBV3-1
CDR3 DNA: TGTGCCAGCAGCCAAGAAGGTCGAGGGGGCGAGGGCACTGAAGCTTTCTTT
CDR3 protein: CASSQEGRGGEGTEAFF

J gene: TRBJ2-1
D gene: TRBD2
clone size: many
V gene: TRBV7-2
CDR3 DNA: TGTGCCAGCAGCTTAGTGCCACTAGCGGTGAATGAGCAGTTCTTC
CDR3 protein: CASSLVPLAVNEQFF

J gene: TRBJ2-3
D gene: NA
clone size: few
V gene: TRBV12-3/TRBV12-4
CDR3 DNA: TGTGCCAGCAGTTTATTCGAATTGGTGGGGGGCACAGATACGCAGTATTTT
CDR3 protein: CASSLFELVGGTDTQYF

J gene: TRBJ2-1
D gene: TRBD2
clone size: many
V gene: TRBV27
CDR3 DNA: TGTGCCAGCAGTCCCGGACTAGCGGGAGACTACAATGAGCAGTTCTTC
CDR3 protein: CASSPGLAGDYNEQFF

J gene: TRBJ1-2
D gene: NA
clone size: few
V gene: TRBV6-1
CDR3 DNA: TGTGCCAGCAGTGAAGCGAAAAACTATGGCTACACCTTC
CDR3 protein: CASSEAKNYGYTF